This T cell receptor (beta chain) emerged from a study of T cells after yellow fever vaccination. About the research overall: It was SMART-Seq v4 Ultra Low Input that prepared the fractions with low cell numbers.

General study findings and limits: A secondary response was less intense yet reached its peak sooner, at day 5 versus 15.

The CDR3 loop spans 14 amino acids. V lost 7 bases and J lost 6; bases outside the gene matches: 8. The V gene's germline CDR1 is KGHSH and CDR2 LQKENI. This clonotype was observed a handful of times. Its specificity is unknown. 5'RACE template switching added a universal primer site and UMIs to TCR cDNA. TCRdb re-derived calls from the 5' RACE reads in MiXCR, one entry per CDR3 protein. Of hundreds of thousands of distinct CDR3 sequences in the sample, 18% were seen once. The sequences come from PBMCs, collected before the yellow fever booster vaccination. The receptor was derived from a young man who received the YFV17D yellow fever vaccine. The genes are TRBV18 and TRBJ1-5; 8 nucleotides agree with TRBD1. In nucleotides, the CDR3 is TGTGCCAGCTTGCGCGACAGGGGACCTCAGCCCCAGCATTTT. It encodes CASLRDRGPQPQHF.